This T cell receptor (beta chain) comes out of a study of T-cell memory formation after mild COVID-19. One entry per CDR3 protein, called by TCRdb with MiXCR from the 5' RACE reads. The data hold hundreds of thousands of distinct CDR3 sequences, with 20% to 30% observed a single time. The V gene's germline CDR1 is LGHNA and CDR2 YNFKEQ. The germline V and J ends were trimmed by 1 base and 7 bases, with 11 bases remaining between them. There are 14 residues in the CDR3. This chain joins TRBV4-2 and TRBJ2-1; a weak D match, TRBD1 (6 bases). The origin of this receptor is an adult woman who had mild COVID-19 (a few samples of this study predate the infection). Cell type and time point are not known. The sample consisted of PBMCs or a T cell subset sorted from them (not recorded which). CDR3 nucleotide sequence: TGTGCCAGCAGCCAAGGCCACAGGGTAAATGAGCAGTTCTTC. This gives the protein CASSQGHRVNEQFF.